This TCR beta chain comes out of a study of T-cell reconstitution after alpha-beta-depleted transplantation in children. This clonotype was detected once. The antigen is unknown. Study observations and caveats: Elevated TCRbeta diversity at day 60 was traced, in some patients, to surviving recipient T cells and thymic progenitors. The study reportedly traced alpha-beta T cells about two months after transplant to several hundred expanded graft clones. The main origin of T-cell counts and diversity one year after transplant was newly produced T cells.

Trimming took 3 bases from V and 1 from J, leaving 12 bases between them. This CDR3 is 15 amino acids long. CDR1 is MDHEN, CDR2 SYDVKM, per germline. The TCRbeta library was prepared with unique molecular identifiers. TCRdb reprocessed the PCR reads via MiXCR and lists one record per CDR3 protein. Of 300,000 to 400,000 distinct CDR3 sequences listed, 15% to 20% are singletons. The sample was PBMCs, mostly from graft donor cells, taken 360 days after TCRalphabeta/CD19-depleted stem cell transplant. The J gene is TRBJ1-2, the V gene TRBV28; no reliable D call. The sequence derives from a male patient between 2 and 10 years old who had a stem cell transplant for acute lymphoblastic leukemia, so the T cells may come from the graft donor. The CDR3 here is CASSFISVINYGYTF. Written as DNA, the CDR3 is TGTGCCAGCAGTTTTATTTCAGTGATTAACTATGGCTACACCTTC.